This passage covers 15 T cell receptor beta chains from one sample sequenced in a study of yellow fever vaccine responses in identical twins (dated by TCRdb to between 2018 and 2020). The library was built by means of RT-PCR. The run used an Illumina HiSeq 2500. TCRdb applied fastp at Q25 and MiXCR to the public reads, then kept only in-frame beta chains. CDR3 protein duplicates are merged, each entry listing the most common genes and DNA. This sample gives tens of thousands of distinct CDR3 sequences in total; roughly 60% of them show up just once. The ten most abundant clones make up 4.5% of the sample. The input for sequencing was T cells from blood (PBMCs), unsorted or a sorted subset (not recorded which), taken before or after yellow fever vaccination (not recorded which). These receptors all come from a woman between 18 and 29 years old who received the yellow fever vaccine. Donor details come from another sample of the same person, matched by shared clones.

This clonotype was detected a few times. The rearrangement links TRBV2 to TRBJ2-5, with no clear D. CDR3 length: 12 amino acids. In germline, CDR1 is SNHLY, CDR2 FYNNEI. V was shortened by 4 bases and J by 7 bases, with 10 bases between the two germline ends. The CDR3 region is CASSVGGGTQYF. CDR3 coding DNA: TGTGCCAGCAGTGTTGGCGGTGGGACCCAGTACTTC.

The chain carries TRBV18 and TRBJ2-1, with D tentatively TRBD1 or TRBD2 (5 bases each). The CDR3 extends over 16 amino acids. V was shortened by 3 bases and J by 0 bases, with 12 bases between the two germline ends. Germline V lookup: CDR1 KGHSH, CDR2 LQKENI. CDR3 sequence reads: CASSPGTGSSYNEQFF. The CDR3, as DNA: TGTGCCAGCTCACCCGGGACGGGGAGCTCCTACAATGAGCAGTTCTTC.

CDR3 nucleotides: TGCGCCAGCAGTGGGGTCAGCACGAACACCGGGGAGCTGTTTTTT. Protein sequence: CASSGVSTNTGELFF. V and J are TRBV10-1 and TRBJ2-2, with unresolved D. V lost 4 bases and J lost 0, with 9 bases in between. CDR3 length: 15 amino acids. Germline V lookup: CDR1 WNHNN, CDR2 SYGVQD (reference sequence).

This clonotype was counted only a few times. V is TRBV5-1 and J is TRBJ2-7; D remains unclear. The CDR3 spans 11 residues. The V end lost 6 bases, the J end lost 0 bases, and 4 bases lay between the germline ends. The germline V gene encodes CDR1 SGHRS and CDR2 YFSETQ. CDR3 region: CASTRSYEQYV. CDR3 bases: TGCGCCAGCACCCGCTCCTACGAGCAGTACGTC.

This rearrangement joins TRBV20-1 to TRBJ2-7, with 7 bases lining up with TRBD2. CDR1 and CDR2 (germline): DFQATT, SNEGSKA (reference sequence). V was pared by 3 bases and J by 6 bases, with 8 bases of the junction left unmatched. The CDR3 is 13 amino acids. The chain's CDR3 is CSASIREASEQYF. The CDR3 DNA is TGCAGTGCTAGTATCCGGGAGGCCTCCGAGCAGTACTTC.

This clonotype occurred once. This chain links TRBV20-1 with TRBJ1-1; D gene ambiguous. The V gene lost 5 bases and the J gene lost 3 bases, with 7 bases spanning the gap. Germline CDR1 is DFQATT and CDR2 is SNEGSKA (reference sequence). The CDR3 sequence is 11 residues long. The CDR3 reads CSALDYTEAFF. CDR3 coding DNA: TGCAGTGCTCTCGATTACACTGAAGCTTTCTTT.

V usage is TRBV20-1 and J usage is TRBJ2-4; TRBD2 matches 8 bases. V was pared by 3 bases and J by 5 bases, with 6 bases of the junction left unmatched. CDR3 length equals 14 residues. Germline CDR1 reads DFQATT; CDR2 reads SNEGSKA (reference sequence). CDR3 nucleotides: TGCAGTGCTAGTGGCGGGGGGCCCGAAAACATTCAGTACTTC. Translating it yields CSASGGGPENIQYF.

The J gene is TRBJ2-5, the V gene TRBV2; 7 bases align to TRBD2. Looked up from germline, CDR1 is SNHLY and CDR2 is FYNNEI. V dropped 4 bases and J dropped 2; count of bases not matched to a gene: 1. CDR3 length equals 13 residues. This chain's CDR3 is CASSAGGQETQYF. Written as DNA, the CDR3 is TGTGCCAGCAGTGCCGGGGGGCAAGAGACCCAGTACTTC.

The rearrangement uses TRBV13 and TRBJ1-6; no definite D call. Germline V gene sequence: CDR1 PRHDT, CDR2 FYEKMQ (reference sequence). V was clipped by 8 bases and J by 10 bases, with 12 bases between them. This CDR3 has 12 amino acids. CDR3 nucleotide sequence: TGTGCCAGCCGGATGAATTCGTCACCCCTCCACTTT. This sequence encodes CASRMNSSPLHF.

This clonotype appeared a few times. The V and J genes are TRBV10-3 and TRBJ1-1; 9 nucleotides match TRBD1. Germline loops: CDR1 ENHRY, CDR2 SYGVKD. Losses at the gene ends were 6 bases for V and 6 bases for J; bases not matched to a gene: 8. The CDR3 sequence is 14 residues long. The chain's CDR3 is CAIRTLQGAAEAFF. The DNA of the CDR3 is TGTGCCATCAGGACCTTACAGGGGGCGGCTGAAGCTTTCTTT.

The V call is TRBV4-2, the J call TRBJ2-7, with 7 bases that match TRBD2. The V segment lost 1 base and the J segment 3 bases; nucleotides outside the gene matches: 9. Germline CDR1 is LGHNA and CDR2 is YNFKEQ. The CDR3 extends over 16 amino acids. CDR3: CASSQATIAGYYEQYF. CDR3 in DNA: TGTGCCAGCAGCCAAGCGACCATAGCGGGCTACTACGAGCAGTACTTC.

This rearrangement joins TRBV10-3 to TRBJ1-6; the match to TRBD1 covers 9 bases. J was trimmed by 9 bases and V by 11 bases; bases with no gene match: 5. Germline lookup yields CDR1 ENHRY and CDR2 SYGVKD. This CDR3 has 12 amino acids. The CDR3 region has the DNA TGTGCCGCCACAGGGGGCACTTCACCCCTCCACTTT. Translated, it gives CAATGGTSPLHF.

The chain joins TRBV18 to TRBJ2-5; the D gene could be TRBD1 or TRBD2 (5 bases each). Trimming took 1 base from V and 5 from J, leaving 11 bases between them. The CDR3 is 14 amino acids. Per the germline V gene, CDR1 is KGHSH and CDR2 is LQKENI. This CDR3 is CASSPQEGMETQYF. CDR3 sequence (DNA): TGTGCCAGCTCACCACAAGAGGGGATGGAGACCCAGTACTTC.

The V and J genes are TRBV19 and TRBJ1-2; the match to TRBD1 covers 8 bases. With V trimmed by 2 bases and J by 2 bases, 4 bases remained unmatched. Germline loops: CDR1 LNHDA, CDR2 SQIVND (reference sequence). The CDR3 runs 15 residues. The CDR3 is CASSIQGAVNYGYTF. In DNA, the CDR3 is TGTGCCAGTAGTATACAGGGGGCCGTAAACTATGGCTACACCTTC.

This chain links TRBV6-5 with TRBJ1-2, with 7 positions matching TRBD1. The CDR3 has 15 amino acids. The germline V gene has CDR1 MNHEY and CDR2 SVGAGI. Germline trimming cut 2 bases from V and 4 bases from J; bases unmatched to any gene: 7. The CDR3 spells CASSYVGTARYGYTF. CDR3 nucleotide sequence: TGTGCCAGCAGTTACGTCGGGACAGCGCGCTATGGCTACACCTTC.